What follows are 17 T cell receptor beta chains derived from one specimen sequenced in a study of blood T cell repertoires in COVID-19 (dated by TCRdb to 2020 to 2022). Receptor libraries were prepared by the immunoSEQ multiplex PCR assay. TCRdb mirrors the immuneACCESS table, restricted to in-frame sequences. Some clones are absent from its copies; in checked studies, under half trace to an unresolved V gene, and the reason for the others is unknown. The sample records about 380,000 clones, more than 75% of which are singletons. Clones ranked in the top ten supply 2.5% to 3.5% of the sample. Sequencing was carried out using PBMCs or T cells enriched from blood (not recorded which). These receptors all come from a woman aged 25 to 39 who had recovered from COVID-19.

The V call is TRBV7-2, the J call TRBJ2-3, with 10 positions matching TRBD2. CDR1 SGHTA and CDR2 FQGNSA come from the germline V gene. The CDR3 runs 17 residues. The V gene end was trimmed by 3 bases and the J gene end by 0 bases; junction bases not matched to a gene: 6. The CDR3: CASSFAAGGPSTDTQYF. In DNA, the CDR3 is TGTGCCAGCAGCTTTGCAGCGGGAGGGCCTAGCACAGATACGCAGTATTTT.

This clone came up a few times. J is TRBJ1-1 and V is TRBV30; 9 bases map to TRBD1. The CDR3 has 14 amino acids. Germline assignment: CDR1 GTSNPN and CDR2 SVGIG (reference sequence). Trimming took 8 bases from V and 4 from J; bases not matched to a gene: 11. CDR3: CARKWGQGSTEAFF. In nucleotides, the CDR3 is TGTGCCCGGAAATGGGGACAGGGAAGCACTGAAGCTTTCTTT. The variable domain in full, with the rest retrieved from reference TRBV30 and TRBJ1-1, is SQTIHQWPATLVQPVGSPLSLECTVEGTSNPNLYWYRQAAGRGLQLLFYSVGIGQISSEVPQNLSASRPQDRQFILSSKKLLLSDSGFYLCARKWGQGSTEAFFGQGTRLTVV.

The chain uses TRBV6-5 and TRBJ2-7, with TRBD2 matching 7 bases. Germline-derived CDR1 and CDR2 are MNHEY and SVGAGI. This CDR3 is built from 15 residues. The V segment lost 2 bases and the J segment 2 bases; nucleotides outside the gene matches: 6. In nucleotides, the CDR3 is TGTGCCAGCAGTTACGAGGGAGGGGTAGCCTACGAGCAGTACTTC. It translates to CASSYEGGVAYEQYF.

On this clone: At one end, the junction sequence differs from germline, possibly due to a read error. V and J are TRBV5-1 and TRBJ1-6; D call uncertain. Germline V lookup: CDR1 SGHRS, CDR2 YFSETQ. This CDR3 region has 13 residues. The chain's CDR3 is CASSLAGNSALHF. The CDR3 coding sequence is TGCGCCAGCAGCTTGGCGGGGAATTCAGCCCTCCACTTT.

The chain combines TRBV6-5 with TRBJ1-1; 8 nucleotides align to TRBD1. CDR1 MNHEY and CDR2 SVGAGI come from the germline V gene. J lost 2 bases, V lost 4 bases, and 6 bases had no gene match. This CDR3 is 15 amino acids long. CDR3 bases: TGTGCCAGCAGTTTGACAGGGGACTTCAACACTGAAGCTTTCTTT. Its protein product is CASSLTGDFNTEAFF.

V usage is TRBV28 and J usage is TRBJ2-5; perhaps TRBD2 as D (6 bases). Germline CDR1 MDHEN, CDR2 SYDVKM. The CDR3 is 12 residues long. V gave up 10 bases and J gave up 6 bases, with 15 bases separating them. The CDR3 loop is CAISPGRKTQYF. The CDR3, as DNA: TGTGCCATTTCCCCAGGGAGGAAGACCCAGTACTTC.

The rearrangement links TRBV10-1 to TRBJ1-2; D ambiguous. The CDR3 contains 9 residues. The V gene lost 9 bases and the J gene lost 6 bases, with 5 bases spanning the gap. Germline V gene data show CDR1 as WNHNN and CDR2 as SYGVQD (reference sequence). CDR3 in DNA: TGCGCCAGTTTCGATGGCTACACCTTC. Its translation: CASFDGYTF.

The V gene is TRBV9, the J gene TRBJ2-7; D is uncertain. Between the trimmed V and J ends, which lost 2 bases and 0 bases, there was a span of 12 bases. CDR3 size: 15 residues. Per the germline V gene, CDR1 is SGDLS and CDR2 is YYNGEE. DNA for the CDR3: TGTGCCAGCAGCGTGGCTGTGGGCTCCTCCTACGAGCAGTACTTC. Translating it yields CASSVAVGSSYEQYF.

The chain carries TRBV5-1 and TRBJ1-1; 8 bases agree with TRBD1. CDR3 size: 13 residues. Germline V CDR1 and CDR2: SGHRS, YFSETQ. J gave up 4 bases and V 8 bases, and 7 bases lay outside the gene matches. The CDR3 DNA is TGCGCCAGTTACCAGGGGGCGGCCACTGAAGCTTTCTTT. Protein: CASYQGAATEAFF.

This clone showed up just a few times. The rearrangement joins TRBV6-5 to TRBJ1-2; a weak D match, TRBD1 (6 bases). Germline-derived CDR1 and CDR2 are MNHEY and SVGAGI. The germline V and J ends were trimmed by 0 bases and 7 bases, with 15 bases remaining between them. This CDR3 region has 15 residues. This CDR3 reads CASSYSGTGSAGYTF. The CDR3 region has the DNA TGTGCCAGCAGTTACTCCGGTACAGGGTCGGCTGGCTACACCTTC.

This chain uses TRBV19 with TRBJ2-1; no clear D. V lost 3 bases and J 0 bases, leaving 9 bases between the germline ends. Germline CDR1 and CDR2: LNHDA and SQIVND (reference sequence). This CDR3 spans 15 amino acids. The CDR3 region has the DNA TGTGCCAGTAGTATCGCGCTTAGCTCCTACAATGAGCAGTTCTTC. It translates to CASSIALSSYNEQFF.

A remark on this clone: Since a much larger clone is just one base distant, this may be a read error. The DNA of the CDR3 is TGCGCCAGCAGCGAGTACAGGGAAACAGATACGCAGTATTTT. This encodes CASSEYRETDTQYF. The rearrangement uses TRBV5-1 and TRBJ2-3; TRBD1 is a possible D gene (6 bases). The V end lost 4 bases, the J end lost 3 bases, and 12 bases lay between the germline ends. This CDR3 has 14 amino acids. Germline CDR1 SGHRS, CDR2 YFSETQ.

This chain uses TRBV5-1 with TRBJ2-3; 16 bases map to TRBD2. V lost 4 bases, J lost 8 bases, and 7 bases stayed unmatched. The CDR3 is 16 amino acids. CDR1 is SGHRS and CDR2 is YFSETQ in the germline V gene. The CDR3 loop reads CASSTGTSGGAGTQYF. Written as DNA, the CDR3 is TGCGCCAGCAGCACGGGGACTAGCGGGGGGGCAGGTACGCAGTATTTT. The full variable domain, its missing parts supplied by reference TRBV5-1 and TRBJ2-3, is KAGVTQTPRYLIKTRGQQVTLSCSPISGHRSVSWYQQTPGQGLQFLFEYFSETQRNKGNFPGRFSGRQFSNSRSEMNVSTLELGDSALYLCASSTGTSGGAGTQYFGPGTRLTVL.

The chain links TRBV27 to TRBJ1-6, with TRBD1 as a possible D gene (5 bases). Germline CDR1 is MNHEY and CDR2 is SMNVEV (reference sequence). Deletions cut 2 bases from V and 11 bases from J, with 13 bases between. CDR3 length: 14 amino acids. This CDR3 is CASSLGGGLTPLHF. DNA for the CDR3: TGTGCCAGCAGTTTAGGGGGGGGGTTGACACCCCTCCACTTT.

This chain links TRBV15 with TRBJ2-5; 9 positions agree with TRBD1. This CDR3 comprises 16 residues. The germline V gene encodes CDR1 LNHNV and CDR2 YYDKDF (reference sequence). V shed 4 bases, J shed 5 bases, and the junction held 11 bases outside the gene matches. The CDR3 spells CATSKAGTGLKETQYF. The CDR3 nucleotides are TGTGCCACCAGCAAAGCCGGGACAGGGCTTAAGGAGACCCAGTACTTC.

This clone has more than one count but fewer than ten. The chain links TRBV2 to TRBJ1-3, with TRBD1 as a possible D gene (5 bases). The CDR3 runs to 13 residues. Per germline, CDR1 SNHLY and CDR2 FYNNEI. V lost 7 bases, J lost 2 bases, and 9 bases lay in between. CDR3 DNA sequence: TGTGCCAGCACCGCGGGGGCTGGAAACACCATATATTTT. It codes for CASTAGAGNTIYF. The whole variable domain, filled in from reference TRBV2 and TRBJ1-3, reads EPEVTQTPSHQVTQMGQEVILRCVPISNHLYFYWYRQILGQKVEFLVSFYNNEISEKSEIFDDQFSVERPDGSNFTLKIRSTKLEDSAMYFCASTAGAGNTIYFGEGSWLTVV.

This rearrangement joins TRBV10-3 to TRBJ1-1; a possible D gene is TRBD1 (6 bases). Per germline, CDR1 ENHRY and CDR2 SYGVKD. This CDR3 is 14 amino acids long. The V end was cut by 0 bases, the J end by 4 bases, with 9 bases between. The DNA for the CDR3 is TGTGCCATCAGTGAGTCAGGGGGTTTCACTGAAGCTTTCTTT. It encodes CAISESGGFTEAFF.